This TCR beta chain is drawn from a study of PD-1 blockade in mismatch repair-deficient tumors. Whole-study context: Patients had more than ten mismatch repair-deficient cancer types, all previously treated and progressing.

Regarding this clone: Its specificity is not known.

Assay used: immunoSEQ multiplex PCR; TCRdb lists only in-frame clones, some missing. There are roughly 9,000 clones in the sample; roughly 84% occur only once, and roughly 15% lies in the top ten. The time point is: approximately 10-day in vitro stimulation with candidate mutation-associated neoantigen peptide 1. The sample here was cells cultured in vitro, taken from a patient treated with pembrolizumab. This clonotype was sampled from an adult with mismatch repair-deficient cancer.

CDR3: CASSPTRDRVYEQYF. CDR3 DNA: TGTGCCAGCTCACCTACCCGGGACAGGGTTTACGAGCAGTACTTC. V usage is TRBV18 and J usage is TRBJ2-7; 9 bases line up with TRBD1. Germline V lookup: CDR1 KGHSH, CDR2 LQKENI. With 3 bases clipped from V and 4 bases from J, the junction kept 7 bases outside the gene matches. This CDR3 has 15 amino acids.